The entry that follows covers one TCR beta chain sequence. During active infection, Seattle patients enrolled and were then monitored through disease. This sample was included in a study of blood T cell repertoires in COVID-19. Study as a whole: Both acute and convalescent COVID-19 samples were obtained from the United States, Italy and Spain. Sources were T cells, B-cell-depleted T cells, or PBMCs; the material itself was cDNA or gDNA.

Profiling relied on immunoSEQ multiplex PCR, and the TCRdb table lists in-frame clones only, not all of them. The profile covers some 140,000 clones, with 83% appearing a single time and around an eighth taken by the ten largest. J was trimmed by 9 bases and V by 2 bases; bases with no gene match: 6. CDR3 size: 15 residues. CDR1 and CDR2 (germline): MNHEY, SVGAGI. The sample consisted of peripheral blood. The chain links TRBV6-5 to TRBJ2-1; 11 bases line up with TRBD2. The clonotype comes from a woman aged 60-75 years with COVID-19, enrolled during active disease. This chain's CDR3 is CASSYGVAGGSEQFF. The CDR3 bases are TGTGCCAGCAGTTACGGTGTAGCGGGAGGGTCTGAGCAGTTCTTC.